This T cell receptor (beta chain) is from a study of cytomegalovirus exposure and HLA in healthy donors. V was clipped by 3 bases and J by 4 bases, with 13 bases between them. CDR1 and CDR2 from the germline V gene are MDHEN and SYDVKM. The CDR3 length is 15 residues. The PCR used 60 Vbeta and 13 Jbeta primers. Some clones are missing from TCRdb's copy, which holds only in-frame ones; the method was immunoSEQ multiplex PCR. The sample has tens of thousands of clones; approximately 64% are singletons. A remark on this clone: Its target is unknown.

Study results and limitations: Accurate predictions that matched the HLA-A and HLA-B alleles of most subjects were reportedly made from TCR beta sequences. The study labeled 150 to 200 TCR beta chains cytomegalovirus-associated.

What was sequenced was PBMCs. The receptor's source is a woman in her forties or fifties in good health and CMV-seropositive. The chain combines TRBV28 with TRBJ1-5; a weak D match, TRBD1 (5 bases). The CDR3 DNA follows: TGTGCCAGCAGTTTGGGGCAGGGTGGTAATCAGCCCCAGCATTTT. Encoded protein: CASSLGQGGNQPQHF.